The 17 T cell receptor beta chains reported below all come from one sample, sequenced in a study of cytomegalovirus exposure and HLA in healthy donors. This table comes from immunoSEQ multiplex PCR, and its TCRdb copy is limited to in-frame clones, with some not included. The sample yields 100,000 to 150,000 clones, almost 90% seen once. Source material: PBMCs. Receptors were obtained from a man between 25 and 39 years old in good health and CMV-seronegative.

This rearrangement joins TRBV2 to TRBJ2-1; tentatively, D is TRBD1 (6 bases). V was shortened by 5 bases and J by 9 bases, with 11 bases between the two germline ends. This CDR3 region has 12 residues. Looked up from germline, CDR1 is SNHLY and CDR2 is FYNNEI. The CDR3 DNA sequence: TGTGCCAGCAGTACAGGGAAGGGTGAGCAGTTCTTC. It is translated as CASSTGKGEQFF.

The V and J genes are TRBV7-3 and TRBJ2-7; weak D call: TRBD2 (6 bases). Trimming took 6 bases from V and 3 from J, leaving 12 bases between them. CDR3 length equals 13 residues. The germline V gene encodes CDR1 SGHTA and CDR2 FQGTGA. The chain's CDR3 is CASSSLGGYEQYF. As DNA, the CDR3 is TGTGCCAGCAGTTCCCTGGGGGGCTACGAGCAGTACTTC. The full variable domain, with the rest looked up from reference TRBV7-3 and TRBJ2-7, is GAGVSQTPSNKVTEKGKYVELRCDPISGHTALYWYRQSLGQGPEFLIYFQGTGAADDSGLPNDRFFAVRPEGSVSTLKIQRTERGDSAVYLCASSSLGGYEQYFGPGTRLTVT.

V and J are TRBV7-9 and TRBJ2-7, with D possibly TRBD1 on 6 matching bases. Deletions cut 0 bases from V and 2 bases from J, with 11 bases between. This CDR3 has 15 amino acids. CDR1 and CDR2 from the germline V gene are SEHNR and FQNEAQ (reference sequence). This chain's CDR3 is CASSLAEQGTYEQYF. CDR3 DNA: TGTGCCAGCAGCTTAGCCGAGCAGGGGACCTACGAGCAGTACTTC.

The chain links TRBV9 to TRBJ1-1; 8 nucleotides line up with TRBD1. V gave up 6 bases and J gave up 4 bases; unmatched junction bases: 5. This CDR3 is built from 13 residues. CDR1 and CDR2 from the germline V gene are SGDLS and YYNGEE. CDR3 coding DNA: TGTGCCAGCACCCTCGGACAGGGCACTGAAGCTTTCTTT. It is translated as CASTLGQGTEAFF.

This chain connects TRBV25-1 to TRBJ2-5; D might be TRBD1 (6 bases). CDR1 is MGHDK and CDR2 is SYGVNS in the germline V gene. The CDR3 is 14 amino acids. V gave up 0 bases and J gave up 5 bases, with 10 bases separating them. The CDR3 loop is CASSEYGRGETQYF. Here the CDR3 DNA reads TGTGCCAGCAGTGAATATGGCAGGGGCGAGACCCAGTACTTC. Full variable domain (rest looked up from reference TRBV25-1 and TRBJ2-5): EADIYQTPRYLVIGTGKKITLECSQTMGHDKMYWYQQDPGMELHLIHYSYGVNSTEKGDLSSESTVSRIRTEHFPLTLESARPSHTSQYLCASSEYGRGETQYFGPGTRLLVL.

V gene TRBV7-9 combines with J gene TRBJ2-1; a possible D gene is TRBD2 (8 bases). Trimming stripped 1 base from V and 4 bases from J, with 23 bases between. The CDR3 contains 19 residues. Germline V CDR1 and CDR2: SEHNR, FQNEAQ (reference sequence). Written as DNA, the CDR3 is TGTGCCAGCAGCTTAGTGCAGGGGGACGCGGGAGGACGATACAATGAGCAGTTCTTC. Translated: CASSLVQGDAGGRYNEQFF.

The chain combines TRBV7-3 with TRBJ2-7; the D gene is possibly TRBD1 (5 bases). V lost 5 bases to trimming and J lost 5 bases, with 7 bases between them. CDR1 is SGHTA, CDR2 FQGTGA, per germline. The CDR3 spans 11 residues. CDR3 sequence (DNA): TGTGCCAGCAGCCCCAGGGACGAGCAGTACTTC. Translated, it gives CASSPRDEQYF.

This clone has more than one count but fewer than ten. V is TRBV6-4 and J is TRBJ2-1; TRBD2 matches at 7 bases. Germline CDR1 reads MRHNA; CDR2 reads SNTAGT. The V gene end was trimmed by 4 bases and the J gene end by 3 bases; junction bases not matched to a gene: 12. The CDR3 runs 17 residues. The CDR3 loop is CASSASGESGIYNEQFF. As DNA, the CDR3 is TGTGCCAGCAGTGCCTCGGGGGAGAGCGGGATCTACAATGAGCAGTTCTTC.

The gene calls are TRBV25-1 and TRBJ2-5, with D maybe TRBD2 (6 bases). In germline, CDR1 is MGHDK, CDR2 SYGVNS. CDR3 length: 16 residues. Trimming stripped 5 bases from V and 3 bases from J, with 19 bases between. CDR3 sequence: CASSPYGGSGKETQYF. The CDR3 region has the DNA TGTGCCAGCAGTCCCTATGGGGGTAGCGGCAAAGAGACCCAGTACTTC.

The J gene is TRBJ2-7, the V gene TRBV6-1; tentative D call: TRBD1 (5 bases). Trimming took off 6 bases at V and 6 bases at J, with 18 bases between the two ends. CDR1 is MNHNS, CDR2 SASEGT, per germline. CDR3 length: 14 amino acids. The CDR3 DNA sequence: TGTGCCAGCAGAGCAGACAGCCTTTTTGGCGAGCAGTACTTC. Translation gives CASRADSLFGEQYF.

The V and J genes are TRBV5-1 and TRBJ2-2, with TRBD1 identical over 8 bases. There are 19 residues in the CDR3. Looked up from germline, CDR1 is SGHRS and CDR2 is YFSETQ. Germline trimming cut 3 bases from V and 3 bases from J; bases unmatched to any gene: 16. The CDR3 loop is CASSSVRRQGTGDTGELFF. In nucleotides, the CDR3 is TGCGCCAGCAGCTCGGTCAGGAGACAGGGGACCGGGGACACCGGGGAGCTGTTTTTT. Combining the CDR3 with reference TRBV5-1 and TRBJ2-2 gives the whole variable domain KAGVTQTPRYLIKTRGQQVTLSCSPISGHRSVSWYQQTPGQGLQFLFEYFSETQRNKGNFPGRFSGRQFSNSRSEMNVSTLELGDSALYLCASSSVRRQGTGDTGELFFGEGSRLTVL.

This chain uses TRBV6-6 with TRBJ2-3, with 9 positions matching TRBD2. CDR1 is MNHNY, CDR2 SVGAGI, per germline (reference sequence). CDR3 size: 15 residues. V shed 3 bases, J shed 5 bases, and the junction held 6 bases outside the gene matches. CDR3 nucleotide sequence: TGTGCCAGCAGTTATGTTAGCGGGAGTCTAGATACGCAGTATTTT. It yields the protein CASSYVSGSLDTQYF.

The chain combines TRBV19 with TRBJ1-5; 8 nucleotides line up with TRBD1. The CDR3 extends over 13 amino acids. Trimming removed 7 bases from V and 2 bases from J; junction bases left unmatched: 1. Germline-derived CDR1 and CDR2 are LNHDA and SQIVND (reference sequence). The CDR3 sequence: CASKDRGNQPQHF. The CDR3 DNA is TGTGCCAGTAAGGACAGGGGCAATCAGCCCCAGCATTTT. Variable domain in full (rest from reference TRBV19 and TRBJ1-5): DGGITQSPKYLFRKEGQNVTLSCEQNLNHDAMYWYRQDPGQGLRLIYYSQIVNDFQKGDIAEGYSVSREKKESFPLTVTSAQKNPTAFYLCASKDRGNQPQHFGDGTRLSIL.

This clone was seen just once. This chain links TRBV7-9 with TRBJ1-1, with TRBD1 matching 8 bases. The CDR3 is 13 amino acids. Germline trimming cut 5 bases from V and 4 bases from J; bases unmatched to any gene: 3. The V gene's germline CDR1 is SEHNR and CDR2 FQNEAQ (reference sequence). The CDR3: CASSDRGGTEAFF. In DNA form, the CDR3 reads TGTGCCAGCAGCGACAGGGGAGGCACTGAAGCTTTCTTT.

This chain joins TRBV7-2 and TRBJ2-3; TRBD2 might be the D (6 bases). This CDR3 comprises 16 residues. V shed 3 bases and J shed 6 bases, with 19 bases lying between them. Germline CDR1 SGHTA, CDR2 FQGNSA. CDR3 sequence (DNA): TGTGCCAGCAGCTTTTTTGAAGGGACTTATAAGGATACGCAGTATTTT. It is translated as CASSFFEGTYKDTQYF.

The chain couples TRBV6-5 to TRBJ2-7; 9 positions match TRBD1. Looked up from germline, CDR1 is MNHEY and CDR2 is SVGAGI. V lost 0 bases and J lost 4; bases outside the gene matches: 4. This CDR3 contains 15 residues. The CDR3 here is CASSYSTTGGYEQYF. Here the CDR3 DNA reads TGTGCCAGCAGTTACTCGACGACAGGGGGGTACGAGCAGTACTTC.

This chain joins TRBV18 and TRBJ1-1; D gene uncertain. The germline V gene encodes CDR1 KGHSH and CDR2 LQKENI. V lost 5 bases and J lost 1, with 11 bases in between. This CDR3 is built from 14 residues. The CDR3 nucleotides are TGTGCCAGCTCAGGGAGAGGAAAGAACACTGAAGCTTTCTTT. It encodes CASSGRGKNTEAFF.